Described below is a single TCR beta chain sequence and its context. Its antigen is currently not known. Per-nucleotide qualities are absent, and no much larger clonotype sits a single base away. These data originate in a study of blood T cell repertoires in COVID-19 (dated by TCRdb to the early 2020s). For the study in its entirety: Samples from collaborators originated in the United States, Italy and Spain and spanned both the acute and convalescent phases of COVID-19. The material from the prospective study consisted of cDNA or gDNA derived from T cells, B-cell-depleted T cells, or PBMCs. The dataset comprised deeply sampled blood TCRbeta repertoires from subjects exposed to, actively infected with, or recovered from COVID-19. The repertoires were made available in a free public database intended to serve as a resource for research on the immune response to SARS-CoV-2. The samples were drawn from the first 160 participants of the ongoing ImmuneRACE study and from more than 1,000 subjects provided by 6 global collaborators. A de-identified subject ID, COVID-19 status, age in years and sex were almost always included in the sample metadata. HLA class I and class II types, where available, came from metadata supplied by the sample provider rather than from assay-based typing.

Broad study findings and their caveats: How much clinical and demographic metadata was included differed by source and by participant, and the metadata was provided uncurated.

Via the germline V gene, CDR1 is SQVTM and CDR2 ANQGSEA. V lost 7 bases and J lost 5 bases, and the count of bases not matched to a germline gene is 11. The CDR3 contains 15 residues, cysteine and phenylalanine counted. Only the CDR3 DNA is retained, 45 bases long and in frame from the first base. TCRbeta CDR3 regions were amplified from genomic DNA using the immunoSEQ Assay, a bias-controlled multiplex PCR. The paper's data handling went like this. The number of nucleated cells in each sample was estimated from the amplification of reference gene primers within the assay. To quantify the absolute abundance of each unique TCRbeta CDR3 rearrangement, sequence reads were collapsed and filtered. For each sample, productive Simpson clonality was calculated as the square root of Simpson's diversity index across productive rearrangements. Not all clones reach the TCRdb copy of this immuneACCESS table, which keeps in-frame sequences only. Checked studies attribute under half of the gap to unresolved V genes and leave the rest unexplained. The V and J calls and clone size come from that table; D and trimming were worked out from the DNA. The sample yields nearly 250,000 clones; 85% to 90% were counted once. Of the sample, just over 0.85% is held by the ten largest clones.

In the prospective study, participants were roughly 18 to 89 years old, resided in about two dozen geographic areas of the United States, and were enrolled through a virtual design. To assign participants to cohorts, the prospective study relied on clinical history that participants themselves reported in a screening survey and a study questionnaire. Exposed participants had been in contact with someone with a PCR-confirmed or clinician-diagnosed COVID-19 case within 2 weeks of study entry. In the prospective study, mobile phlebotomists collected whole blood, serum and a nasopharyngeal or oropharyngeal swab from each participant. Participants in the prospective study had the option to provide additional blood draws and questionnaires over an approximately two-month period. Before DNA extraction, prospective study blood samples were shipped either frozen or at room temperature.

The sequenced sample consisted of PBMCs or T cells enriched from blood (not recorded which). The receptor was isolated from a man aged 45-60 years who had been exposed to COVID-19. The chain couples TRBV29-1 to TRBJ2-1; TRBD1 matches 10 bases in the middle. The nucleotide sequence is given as TGCAGCGCTTCCTCATCGGGACAGGGGCACAATGAGCAGTTCTTC. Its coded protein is CSASSSGQGHNEQFF.